These 3 T cell receptor beta chains were sequenced from one sample in a study of T cell responses to AZD1222 COVID-19 vaccine. TCRdb keeps only in-frame clones here, not all; method: immunoSEQ multiplex PCR. The data hold roughly 100,000 clones, with approximately 84% observed a single time. Sequenced material: peripheral blood, taken on day 0 of AZD1222 vaccination. Receptors originate from an adult in good health.

The chain has TRBV5-1 and TRBJ2-1, with D perhaps matching TRBD2 (6 bases). V dropped 0 bases and J dropped 0 bases, with 10 bases sitting between them. Germline V gene lookup returns CDR1 SGHRS and CDR2 YFSETQ. The CDR3 sequence is 16 residues long. The DNA of the CDR3 is TGCGCCAGCAGCTTGGCCGACGGGGGCTCCTACAATGAGCAGTTCTTC. Its translation is CASSLADGGSYNEQFF.

This clone was counted a single time. The chain couples TRBV6-5 to TRBJ2-7, with a possible D match to TRBD1 (6 bases). Germline CDR1 MNHEY, CDR2 SVGAGI. This CDR3 has 13 amino acids. V lost 11 bases to trimming and J lost 4 bases, with 18 bases between them. The CDR3 region is CASPGQGRYEQYF. The CDR3 region has the DNA TGTGCCTCCCCGGGCCAGGGGCGATACGAGCAGTACTTC.

This sequence joins TRBV28 and TRBJ1-1, with D uncertain. CDR1 and CDR2 (germline): MDHEN, SYDVKM. Trimming removed 5 bases from V and 10 bases from J, with 17 bases in between. The CDR3 loop spans 13 amino acids. In DNA form, the CDR3 reads TGTGCCAGCAGTATTCGGCCCCTCCCCGGAGCTTTCTTT. It specifies CASSIRPLPGAFF.